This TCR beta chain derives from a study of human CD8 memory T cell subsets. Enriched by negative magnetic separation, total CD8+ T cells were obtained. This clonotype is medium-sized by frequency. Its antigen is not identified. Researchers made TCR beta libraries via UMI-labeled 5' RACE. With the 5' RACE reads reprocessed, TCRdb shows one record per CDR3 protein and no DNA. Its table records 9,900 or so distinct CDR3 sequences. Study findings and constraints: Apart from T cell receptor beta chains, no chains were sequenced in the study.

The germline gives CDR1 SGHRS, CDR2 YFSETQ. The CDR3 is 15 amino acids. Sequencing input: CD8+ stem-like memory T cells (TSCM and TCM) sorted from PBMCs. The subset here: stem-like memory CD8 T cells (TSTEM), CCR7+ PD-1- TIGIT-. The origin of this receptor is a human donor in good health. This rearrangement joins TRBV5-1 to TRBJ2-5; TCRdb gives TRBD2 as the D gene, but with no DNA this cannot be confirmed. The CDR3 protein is CASSLGASGQETQYF. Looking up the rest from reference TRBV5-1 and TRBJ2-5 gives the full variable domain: KAGVTQTPRYLIKTRGQQVTLSCSPISGHRSVSWYQQTPGQGLQFLFEYFSETQRNKGNFPGRFSGRQFSNSRSEMNVSTLELGDSALYLCASSLGASGQETQYFGPGTRLLVL.